This T cell receptor beta chain was recovered during a study of CD4 and CD8 cells across lung adenocarcinoma regions. CDR3 length equals 15 residues. Trimming pared 6 bases from V and 2 bases from J, leaving 14 bases between. The V gene's germline CDR1 is MNHEY and CDR2 SVGEGT. TCRdb processed the PCR reads anew with MiXCR; each CDR3 protein has one entry. The sample lists some 25,000 distinct CDR3 sequences, around 53% occurring once. This chain joins TRBV6-2 or TRBV6-3 and TRBJ2-1; D is uncertain. The sample taken for sequencing was CD8+ T cells from the center of a lung tumor. This TCR came from a male donor with lung adenocarcinoma. The CD4 and CD8 labels of this study may be unreliable. The CDR3 region has the DNA TGTGCCAGCAGCAGACATGTAAGCGCCTACAATGAGCAGTTCTTC. Translated: CASSRHVSAYNEQFF.